Presented here are 21 T cell receptor beta chains from one specimen sequenced in a study of blood T cell repertoires in COVID-19. The repertoire was sequenced with immunoSEQ multiplex PCR; TCRdb's copy has only in-frame clones and lacks some. The sample shows 150,000 to 180,000 clones, about 73% of them seen only once. Sequenced material: peripheral blood. The receptors stem from a man older than 75 with acute or convalescent COVID-19.

The chain uses TRBV5-8 and TRBJ1-4; 9 bases line up with TRBD1. Germline V gives CDR1 SGHTS, CDR2 YDEGEE. This CDR3 comprises 16 residues. J lost 2 bases, V lost 9 bases, and 11 bases had no gene match. In DNA, the CDR3 is TGTGCCACCGCCAGGGGGACAGGGAGGACTAATGAAAAACTGTTTTTT. Translating gives CATARGTGRTNEKLFF.

The CDR3 protein is CASSYGLESTDTQYF. DNA for the CDR3: TGTGCCAGCAGTTATGGGCTGGAATCCACAGATACGCAGTATTTT. This rearrangement joins TRBV6-2 or TRBV6-3 to TRBJ2-3; no reliable D call. Germline CDR1 and CDR2: MNHEY and SVGEGT. CDR3 length: 15 residues. The germline V and J ends were trimmed by 3 bases and 2 bases, with 12 bases remaining between them.

V and J are TRBV5-8 and TRBJ2-7, with D possibly TRBD1 on 6 matching bases. The CDR3 is 14 residues long. V was clipped by 5 bases and J by 0 bases, with 12 bases between them. Germline CDR1 SGHTS, CDR2 YDEGEE. The CDR3 DNA sequence: TGTGCCAGCAGGTCCCAGGGGAGCTCCTACGAGCAGTACTTC. Protein: CASRSQGSSYEQYF.

The genes are TRBV6-6 and TRBJ1-2; D not resolved. Germline-derived CDR1 and CDR2 are MNHNY and SVGAGI (reference sequence). This CDR3 spans 13 amino acids. The V and J ends lost 4 bases and 4 bases respectively, with 10 bases between them. As DNA, the CDR3 is TGTGCCAGCAGTTCTGACTCGGCCTATGGCTACACCTTC. Its translation: CASSSDSAYGYTF.

The chain carries TRBV11-2 and TRBJ1-6; 7 bases line up with TRBD1. The CDR3 is made up of 11 amino acids. Germline CDR1 and CDR2: SGHAT and FQNNGV. V gave up 8 bases and J gave up 14 bases; unmatched junction bases: 6. CDR3 DNA sequence: TGTGCCAGCGGGGACAGTCGTTCCCTCCACTTT. Amino acids: CASGDSRSLHF.

The rearrangement uses TRBV5-1 and TRBJ1-2, with a tentative D call TRBD1 (5 bases). This CDR3 comprises 15 residues. Germline CDR1 reads SGHRS; CDR2 reads YFSETQ. Trimming shortened V by 2 bases and J by 3 bases, and 14 bases separated the two germline ends. CDR3 in DNA: TGCGCCAGCAGCTTCGATCGACAGTCGCACTATGGCTACACCTTC. This sequence encodes CASSFDRQSHYGYTF.

J is TRBJ1-2 and V is TRBV19; possible D gene TRBD1, 5 bases. V lost 3 bases and J lost 1, with 12 bases in between. CDR1 and CDR2 from the germline V gene are LNHDA and SQIVND (reference sequence). The CDR3 covers 15 residues. DNA of the CDR3: TGTGCCAGTAGTATCCAGGGAATTGGTAACTATGGCTACACCTTC. This sequence encodes CASSIQGIGNYGYTF.

The V and J genes are TRBV5-6 and TRBJ1-2; no reliable D call. V was cut by 7 bases and J by 5 bases, with 24 bases left in between. The CDR3 extends over 16 amino acids. Per germline, CDR1 SGHDT and CDR2 YYEEEE. CDR3 protein: CASGVVEQQKRYGYTF. Written as DNA, the CDR3 is TGTGCCAGCGGAGTCGTAGAGCAGCAAAAGAGATATGGCTACACCTTC.

The chain employs TRBV5-1 and TRBJ2-1, with 7 bases aligning to TRBD1. Germline CDR1 reads SGHRS; CDR2 reads YFSETQ. This CDR3 spans 14 amino acids. After removal of 4 bases from V and 3 bases from J, the junction contained 4 bases not matched to a gene. The CDR3 loop is CASSLDRHYNEQFF. As DNA, the CDR3 is TGCGCCAGCAGCCTGGACAGGCACTACAATGAGCAGTTCTTC.

This chain joins TRBV7-2 and TRBJ2-3, with TRBD1 as a possible D gene (6 bases). There are 16 residues in the CDR3. CDR1 SGHTA and CDR2 FQGNSA come from the germline V gene. Trimming removed 5 bases at V and 0 bases at J, with 15 bases between. The CDR3 reads CASSPGGRGSTDTQYF. As DNA, the CDR3 is TGTGCCAGCAGCCCCGGCGGCAGGGGTAGCACAGATACGCAGTATTTT.

This chain uses TRBV5-8 with TRBJ2-2, with 9 bases lining up with TRBD1. Germline V CDR1 and CDR2: SGHTS, YDEGEE. CDR3 size: 14 residues. J gave up 6 bases and V 4 bases, and 4 bases lay outside the gene matches. CDR3: CASSTQGASGELFF. CDR3 DNA: TGTGCCAGCAGCACACAGGGGGCCTCCGGGGAGCTGTTTTTT.

The J gene is TRBJ2-3, the V gene TRBV2; TRBD2 agrees at 8 bases. Germline V lookup: CDR1 SNHLY, CDR2 FYNNEI. Trimming removed 9 bases from V and 1 base from J; junction bases left unmatched: 6. The CDR3 contains 14 residues. CDR3 residues: CASNRGGGTDTQYF. The CDR3 region has the DNA TGTGCCAGTAACCGGGGGGGAGGCACAGATACGCAGTATTTT.

V and J are TRBV12-5 and TRBJ2-2; the match to TRBD1 covers 7 bases. The ends lost 5 bases at V and 6 bases at J; junction bases unmatched: 3. This CDR3 has 13 residues. Germline V gene data show CDR1 as LGHNT and CDR2 as FRNRAP. CDR3 protein: CASGPDRAGELFF. DNA of the CDR3: TGTGCTAGTGGTCCCGACAGGGCCGGGGAGCTGTTTTTT.

CDR3 amino acids: CASSTPRQGGTGELFF. In DNA, the CDR3 is TGTGCCAGTAGTACCCCCAGACAGGGTGGGACCGGGGAGCTGTTTTTT. This chain joins TRBV19 and TRBJ2-2; 7 bases agree with TRBD1. Germline V gene sequence: CDR1 LNHDA, CDR2 SQIVND (reference sequence). This CDR3 spans 16 amino acids. V lost 4 bases, J lost 5 bases, and 10 bases stayed unmatched.

The CDR3 DNA reads TGTGCCAGCGCGGTGGGGGGTAGCACAGATACGCAGTATTTT. This gives the protein CASAVGGSTDTQYF. J is TRBJ2-3 and V is TRBV7-2; a possible D gene is TRBD2 (6 bases). The CDR3 loop spans 14 amino acids. Germline V gene sequence: CDR1 SGHTA, CDR2 FQGNSA. The ends were cut back, 8 bases at V and 0 bases at J, with 12 bases in the middle.

Written as DNA, the CDR3 is TGTGCCAGTAGTCCCGGGGACAGCCCGAATGAAAAACTGTTTTTT. Its translation is CASSPGDSPNEKLFF. The genes are TRBV19 and TRBJ1-4; 7 bases match TRBD1. Germline V gives CDR1 LNHDA, CDR2 SQIVND (reference sequence). The ends lost 5 bases at V and 5 bases at J; junction bases unmatched: 8. The CDR3 sequence is 15 residues long.

J is TRBJ2-3 and V is TRBV5-1, with D hard to call. Germline values: CDR1 SGHRS, CDR2 YFSETQ. V was cut by 2 bases and J by 0 bases, with 7 bases left in between. This CDR3 region has 14 residues. CDR3 sequence: CASSLETSTDTQYF. The DNA of the CDR3 is TGCGCCAGCAGCTTAGAGACTAGCACAGATACGCAGTATTTT.

The chain links TRBV28 to TRBJ1-3, with D perhaps TRBD1 (5 bases). Germline V gene lookup returns CDR1 MDHEN and CDR2 SYDVKM. V lost 0 bases and J lost 0, with 9 bases in between. The CDR3 spans 16 residues. The CDR3 here is CASSLWRTSSGNTIYF. CDR3 in DNA: TGTGCCAGCAGTTTATGGAGGACAAGCTCTGGAAACACCATATATTTT.

The chain has TRBV3-1 (or the pseudogene TRBV3-2) and TRBJ1-3; TRBD1 matches 7 bases. The CDR3 sequence is 14 residues long. CDR1 and CDR2 from the germline V gene are LGHDT and YNNKEL (reference sequence). Unmatched junction bases numbered 4, after V lost 6 bases and J lost 2 bases. CDR3 loop: CASRPGTAGNTIYF. CDR3 nucleotide sequence: TGTGCCAGCAGACCAGGGACAGCTGGAAACACCATATATTTT.

J is TRBJ2-5 and V is TRBV6-5; perhaps TRBD2 as D (5 bases). Trimming left V 0 bases short and J 7 bases short, with 15 bases between. Germline CDR1 MNHEY, CDR2 SVGAGI. This CDR3 contains 15 residues. The CDR3 DNA sequence: TGTGCCAGCAGTTACTCGAGGGTGTTACCCCCGACCCAGTACTTC. This sequence encodes CASSYSRVLPPTQYF.

This clone was recorded a few times. The CDR3 protein is CASREQGSGEAFF. The CDR3 coding sequence is TGTGCCAGCAGAGAACAGGGCTCGGGTGAAGCTTTCTTT. The chain couples TRBV14 to TRBJ1-1, with TRBD1 as a possible D gene (6 bases). The germline V and J ends were trimmed by 6 bases and 7 bases, with 15 bases remaining between them. This CDR3 contains 13 residues. From germline, CDR1 is SGHDN and CDR2 FVKESK.